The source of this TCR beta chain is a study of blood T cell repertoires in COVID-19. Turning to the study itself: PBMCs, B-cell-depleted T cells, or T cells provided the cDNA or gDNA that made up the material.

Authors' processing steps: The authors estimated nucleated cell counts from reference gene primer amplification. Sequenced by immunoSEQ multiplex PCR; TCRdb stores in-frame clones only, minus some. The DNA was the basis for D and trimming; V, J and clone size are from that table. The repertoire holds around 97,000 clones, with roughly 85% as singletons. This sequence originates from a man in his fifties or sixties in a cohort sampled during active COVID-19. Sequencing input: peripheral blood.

In DNA, the CDR3 is TGTGCCAGCTCACCTCAGGGACAGCCCGTTAACTATGGCTACACCTTC. It is translated as CASSPQGQPVNYGYTF. This chain joins TRBV18 and TRBJ1-2, with TRBD1 matching over 7 bases. Germline-derived CDR1 and CDR2 are KGHSH and LQKENI. This CDR3 has 16 residues. V trimming: 3 bases; J trimming: 1 base; junction bases outside the gene matches: 8.